The 15 T cell receptor beta chains in this list originate from one sample, sequenced in a study of CD8+ T cells in alopecia areata. Stated treatment: oral pan-JAK inhibitor, 5-10 mg twice daily. Extracted RNA was reverse transcribed into cDNA, the sequencing template. The assay was immunoSEQ multiplex PCR, and TCRdb's table has in-frame clones only and misses some. The sample records under 200,000 clones, about 60% being singletons. The material was CD4+ T cells sorted from blood, obtained at week 24, from a patient treated with tofacitinib. The origin of the receptors is a human donor with alopecia areata.

The rearrangement uses TRBV1 and TRBJ2-5. TRBV1 is annotated as a pseudogene. The CDR3 length is 12 residues. The CDR3 reads CTSSRDQETQYF. CDR3 in DNA: TGCACCAGCAGCCGGGACCAAGAGACCCAGTACTTC.

This rearrangement joins TRBV23-1 to TRBJ1-3, with D tentatively TRBD1 (5 bases). TRBV23-1 is an open reading frame whose function is uncertain. CDR3 length equals 14 residues. Trimming took 0 bases from V and 6 from J, leaving 9 bases between them. The CDR3 protein is CASSQSGALNTIYF. CDR3 DNA: TGCGCCAGCAGTCAATCTGGGGCTTTAAACACCATATATTTT.

The CDR3 here is CASSSGGVGQQETQYF. Here the CDR3 DNA reads TGTGCCAGTAGCTCAGGGGGCGTTGGACAACAAGAGACCCAGTACTTC. The chain has TRBV6-6 and TRBJ2-5; 8 bases align to TRBD1. The J segment lost 2 bases and the V segment lost 9 bases, leaving 14 bases of the junction unmatched. Per germline, CDR1 MNHNY and CDR2 SVGAGI (reference sequence). CDR3 length: 16 residues.

The chain employs TRBV29-1 and TRBJ2-7; no definite D call. The germline V gene has CDR1 SQVTM and CDR2 ANQGSEA. This CDR3 contains 10 residues. V was clipped by 0 bases and J by 10 bases, with 7 bases between them. The CDR3 DNA is TGCAGCGTTGAAGATTCTCGTCAGTACTTC. Translating it yields CSVEDSRQYF.

J is TRBJ1-5 and V is TRBV19, with D tentatively TRBD1 (5 bases). Germline CDR1 LNHDA, CDR2 SQIVND (reference sequence). This CDR3 comprises 15 residues. V was trimmed by 3 bases and J by 5 bases, leaving 14 bases between them. For the CDR3, the DNA is TGTGCCAGTAGTATTGGGGGATCGGGGTATCAGCCCCAGCATTTT. This sequence encodes CASSIGGSGYQPQHF.

The rearrangement uses TRBV5-6 and TRBJ2-3, with 7 bases matching TRBD1. There are 15 residues in the CDR3. With 4 bases clipped from V and 1 base from J, the junction kept 6 bases outside the gene matches. Germline CDR1 and CDR2: SGHDT and YYEEEE. The CDR3, as DNA: TGTGCCAGCAGCCTCCGGGACAGCCGCACAGATACGCAGTATTTT. Protein product: CASSLRDSRTDTQYF.

The chain recombines TRBV6-5 with TRBJ1-1; D gene unclear. CDR1 and CDR2 (germline): MNHEY, SVGAGI. Deletions cut 2 bases from V and 2 bases from J, with 12 bases between. The CDR3 length is 15 residues. The CDR3 nucleotides read TGTGCCAGCAGTTACGGTCGGCTTTCTAACACTGAAGCTTTCTTT. Translation gives CASSYGRLSNTEAFF.

The gene calls are TRBV19 and TRBJ2-5, with D possibly TRBD1 on 6 matching bases. This CDR3 comprises 17 residues. V was trimmed by 4 bases and J by 4 bases, leaving 22 bases between them. Germline CDR1 is LNHDA and CDR2 is SQIVND (reference sequence). In DNA, the CDR3 is TGTGCCAGTAGTACACCCCAGGGGCGGACCATGGGAGAGACCCAGTACTTC. Its protein product is CASSTPQGRTMGETQYF.

This clone was counted only a few times. The genes are TRBV23-1 and TRBJ2-7; the match to TRBD1 covers 7 bases. TRBV23-1 is marked as an open reading frame, function uncertain. V lost 10 bases and J lost 3; bases outside the gene matches: 6. CDR3 size: 12 residues. CDR3 DNA sequence: TGCGCCAATAACAGGGGCGGCTACGAGCAGTACTTC. Encoded protein: CANNRGGYEQYF.

This clone was counted only a few times. The chain links TRBV6-1 to TRBJ1-2, with TRBD1 identical over 8 bases. The CDR3 runs to 15 residues. Germline assignment: CDR1 MNHNS and CDR2 SASEGT. Germline trimming cut 4 bases from V and 5 bases from J; bases unmatched to any gene: 9. The CDR3 DNA reads TGTGCCAGCAGTGTCCGGACAGGGCAGCGGTATGGCTACACCTTC. This sequence encodes CASSVRTGQRYGYTF.

The V and J genes are TRBV7-2 and TRBJ2-2; 10 positions match TRBD2. The CDR3 has 16 residues. Germline assignment: CDR1 SGHTA and CDR2 FQGNSA. With 2 bases clipped from V and 8 bases from J, the junction kept 8 bases outside the gene matches. CDR3 loop: CASSLPSGGARGELFF. The CDR3 DNA reads TGTGCCAGCAGCTTACCAAGCGGGGGGGCAAGAGGGGAGCTGTTTTTT.

The V call is TRBV6-5, the J call TRBJ2-7, with TRBD2 identical over 7 bases. V trimming: 6 bases; J trimming: 6 bases; junction bases outside the gene matches: 11. Germline V CDR1 and CDR2: MNHEY, SVGAGI. This CDR3 is 14 amino acids long. The CDR3 spells CASRPGLTVSEQYF. The CDR3 DNA follows: TGTGCCAGCAGACCGGGACTAACAGTGAGCGAGCAGTACTTC.

The V call is TRBV5-1, the J call TRBJ2-1; TRBD1 agrees at 10 bases. Trimming cost V 3 bases and J 7 bases; bases outside gene matches: 1. Looked up from germline, CDR1 is SGHRS and CDR2 is YFSETQ. This CDR3 contains 13 residues. CDR3 nucleotide sequence: TGCGCCAGCAGCTCGGGACAGGGGAATGAGCAGTTCTTC. Amino acid sequence: CASSSGQGNEQFF.

This rearrangement joins TRBV27 to TRBJ2-2; 14 nucleotides line up with TRBD2. V lost 4 bases, J lost 4 bases, and 11 bases stayed unmatched. This CDR3 is built from 19 residues. Looked up from germline, CDR1 is MNHEY and CDR2 is SMNVEV (reference sequence). CDR3 DNA sequence: TGTGCCAGCAGTTCCTCCCGGACTAGCGGGGGGAGGTTCACCGGGGAGCTGTTTTTT. Protein product: CASSSSRTSGGRFTGELFF.

With regard to this clone: Other DNA sequences in the same sample also yield this CDR3. The rearrangement joins TRBV29-1 to TRBJ2-5; D is unclear. This CDR3 has 10 amino acids. V dropped 5 bases and J dropped 5 bases, with 6 bases sitting between them. Germline V lookup: CDR1 SQVTM, CDR2 ANQGSEA. CDR3 sequence reads: CSVSKETQYF. Written as DNA, the CDR3 is TGCAGCGTTAGTAAGGAGACCCAGTACTTC.